This T cell receptor (beta chain) is from a study of T cells in Graves' hyperthyroidism and ophthalmopathy. General study results and limits: Most expanded thyroid clonotypes above 0.001 also appeared in blood. Researchers report that a 13 V-J model separated ophthalmopathy from stable hyperthyroidism.

The CDR3 regions of TCR beta were amplified from RNA transcripts. First-round RT-PCR of the TCR CDR3 relied on the HTBI primer set. In TCRdb, the multiplex PCR reads were re-called with MiXCR into one record per CDR3 protein. The repertoire consists of approximately 210,000 distinct CDR3 sequences, with roughly 15% occurring once and the leading ten covering around 50%. With respect to this clonotype: Its target is unknown.

The definition of stable Graves' hyperthyroidism was no ophthalmopathy progression within 18 months. PBMCs were sourced from more than 7.5 ml fresh peripheral blood. The length of the CDR3 is 17 residues. Trimming removed 5 bases from V and 2 bases from J; junction bases left unmatched: 10. Germline CDR1 is PRHDT and CDR2 is FYEKMQ (reference sequence). The TCR was taken from a man over 45 with Graves' hyperthyroidism. Sequencing used blood. The V and J genes are TRBV13 and TRBJ1-1; 11 bases map to TRBD1. The CDR3 sequence: CASSPRGGQGANTEAFF. The CDR3 nucleotides are TGTGCCAGCAGCCCACGGGGCGGACAGGGGGCCAACACTGAAGCTTTCTTT.